This T cell receptor beta chain was identified in a study of monozygotic twins with inflammatory bowel disease. Study outcomes and limitations: Distinct T cell subtypes could not be told apart.

Unsorted whole blood yielded the total RNA, with T cells left unselected. TCRdb reprocessed the 5' RACE reads; each CDR3 protein has one entry and no DNA is given. This sample's table reports around 410,000 distinct CDR3 sequences. In regard to this clonotype: Its matching antigen is unknown.

The sequence was obtained from a human donor with ulcerative colitis or Crohn's disease, or a healthy co-twin of an affected twin (not recorded which). Sequenced input: blood.

The CDR3 here is CASSQGRGWGLGTEAFF. The chain combines TRBV23-1 with TRBJ1-1. TRBV23-1 counts as an open reading frame of uncertain function. The CDR3 spans 17 residues.